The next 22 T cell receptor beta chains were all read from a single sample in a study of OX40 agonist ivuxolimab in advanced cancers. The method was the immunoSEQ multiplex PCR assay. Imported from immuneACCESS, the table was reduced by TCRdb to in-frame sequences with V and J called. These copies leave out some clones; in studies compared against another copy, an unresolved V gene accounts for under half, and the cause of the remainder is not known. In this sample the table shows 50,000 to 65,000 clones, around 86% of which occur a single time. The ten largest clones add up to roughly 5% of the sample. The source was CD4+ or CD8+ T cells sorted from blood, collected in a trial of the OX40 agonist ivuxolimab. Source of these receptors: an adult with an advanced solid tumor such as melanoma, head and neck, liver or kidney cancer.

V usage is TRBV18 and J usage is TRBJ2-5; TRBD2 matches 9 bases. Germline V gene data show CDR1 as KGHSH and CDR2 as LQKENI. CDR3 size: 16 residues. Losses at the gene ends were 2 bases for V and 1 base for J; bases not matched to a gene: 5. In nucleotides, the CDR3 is TGTGCCAGCTCACCAAGGGCTAGCGGGACCCAAGAGACCCAGTACTTC. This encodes CASSPRASGTQETQYF.

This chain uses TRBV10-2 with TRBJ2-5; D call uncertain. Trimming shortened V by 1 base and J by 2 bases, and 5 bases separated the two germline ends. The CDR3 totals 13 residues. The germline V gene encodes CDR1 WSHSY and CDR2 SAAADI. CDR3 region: CASSELLQETQYF. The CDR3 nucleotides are TGCGCCAGCAGTGAGTTACTTCAAGAGACCCAGTACTTC.

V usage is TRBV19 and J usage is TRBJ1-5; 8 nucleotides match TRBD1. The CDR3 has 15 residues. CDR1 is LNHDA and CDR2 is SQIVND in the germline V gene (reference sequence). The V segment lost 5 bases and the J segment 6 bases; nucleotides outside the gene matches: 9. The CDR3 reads CASSYMDREGQPQHF. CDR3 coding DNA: TGTGCCAGTAGTTACATGGACAGGGAGGGTCAGCCCCAGCATTTT.

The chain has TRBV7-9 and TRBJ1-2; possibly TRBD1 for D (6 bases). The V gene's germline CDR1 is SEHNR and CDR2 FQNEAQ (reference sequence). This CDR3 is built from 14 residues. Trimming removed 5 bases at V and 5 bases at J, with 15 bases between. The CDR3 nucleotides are TGTGCCAGCAGCCCCGCCAGGGGAGGTTATGGCTACACCTTC. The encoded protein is CASSPARGGYGYTF.

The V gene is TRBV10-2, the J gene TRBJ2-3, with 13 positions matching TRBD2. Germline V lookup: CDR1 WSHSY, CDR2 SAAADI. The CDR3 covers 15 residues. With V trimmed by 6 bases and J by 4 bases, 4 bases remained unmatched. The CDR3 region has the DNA TGCGCCAGCAGAAGGACTAGCGGGAGTTCAGATACGCAGTATTTT. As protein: CASRRTSGSSDTQYF.

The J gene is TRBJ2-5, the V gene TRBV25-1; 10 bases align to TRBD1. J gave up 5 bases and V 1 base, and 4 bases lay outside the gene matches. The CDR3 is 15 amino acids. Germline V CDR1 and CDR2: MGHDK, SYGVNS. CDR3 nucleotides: TGTGCCAGCAGTGAATGGGGGACAGGGGACGAGACCCAGTACTTC. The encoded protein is CASSEWGTGDETQYF.

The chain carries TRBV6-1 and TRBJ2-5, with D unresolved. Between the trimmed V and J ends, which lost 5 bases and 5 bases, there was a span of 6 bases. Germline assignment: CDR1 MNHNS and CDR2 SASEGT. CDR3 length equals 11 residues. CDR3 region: CASSMTETQYF. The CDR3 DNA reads TGTGCCAGCAGTATGACGGAGACCCAGTACTTC.

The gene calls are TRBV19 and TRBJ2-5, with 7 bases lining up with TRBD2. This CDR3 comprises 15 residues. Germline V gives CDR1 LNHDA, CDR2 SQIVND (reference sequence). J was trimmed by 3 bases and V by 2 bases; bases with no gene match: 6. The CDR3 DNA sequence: TGTGCCAGTAGTATACTAGCGGAGCGAAAAGAGACCCAGTACTTC. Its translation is CASSILAERKETQYF.

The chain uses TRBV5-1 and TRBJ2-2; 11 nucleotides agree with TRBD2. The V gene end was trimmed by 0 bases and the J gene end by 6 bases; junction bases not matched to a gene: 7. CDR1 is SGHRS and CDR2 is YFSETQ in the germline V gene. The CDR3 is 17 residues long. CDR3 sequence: CASSLGLAGTEAGELFF. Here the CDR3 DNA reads TGCGCCAGCAGCTTGGGACTAGCGGGAACGGAGGCCGGGGAGCTGTTTTTT.

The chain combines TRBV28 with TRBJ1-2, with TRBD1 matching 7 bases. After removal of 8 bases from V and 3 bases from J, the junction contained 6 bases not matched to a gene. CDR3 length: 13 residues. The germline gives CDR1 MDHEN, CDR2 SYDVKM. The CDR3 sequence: CASARDSYYGYTF. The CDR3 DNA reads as TGTGCCAGCGCCCGGGACAGCTACTATGGCTACACCTTC.

CDR3 sequence: CASTFTGTVTYNEQFF. The DNA for the CDR3 is TGTGCCAGCACCTTCACCGGGACCGTAACCTACAATGAGCAGTTCTTC. This chain links TRBV5-4 with TRBJ2-1; D assignment may be TRBD1 or TRBD2 (5 bases each). Trimming removed 6 bases from V and 2 bases from J, with 18 bases in between. CDR3 size: 16 residues. The V gene's germline CDR1 is SGHNT and CDR2 YYREEE (reference sequence).

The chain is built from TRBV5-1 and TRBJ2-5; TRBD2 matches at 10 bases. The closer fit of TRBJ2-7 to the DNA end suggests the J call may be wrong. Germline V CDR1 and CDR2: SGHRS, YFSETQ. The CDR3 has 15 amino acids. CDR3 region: CASSLGTSGQYEQYF. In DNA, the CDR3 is TGCGCCAGCAGCTTGGGGACTAGCGGACAATACGAGCAGTACTTC.

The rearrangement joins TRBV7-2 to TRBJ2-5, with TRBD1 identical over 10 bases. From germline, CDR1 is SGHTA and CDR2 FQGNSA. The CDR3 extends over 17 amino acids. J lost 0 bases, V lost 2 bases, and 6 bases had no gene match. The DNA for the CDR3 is TGTGCCAGCAGCTTATGGGGACAGGGGTGGTACCAAGAGACCCAGTACTTC. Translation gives CASSLWGQGWYQETQYF.

CDR3 loop: CASSPGQGTEAFF. CDR3 in DNA: TGTGCCAGCTCACCGGGACAGGGGACTGAAGCTTTCTTT. The chain recombines TRBV18 with TRBJ1-1; 10 nucleotides line up with TRBD1. J gave up 5 bases and V 3 bases, and 0 bases lay outside the gene matches. CDR1 is KGHSH and CDR2 is LQKENI in the germline V gene. There are 13 residues in the CDR3.

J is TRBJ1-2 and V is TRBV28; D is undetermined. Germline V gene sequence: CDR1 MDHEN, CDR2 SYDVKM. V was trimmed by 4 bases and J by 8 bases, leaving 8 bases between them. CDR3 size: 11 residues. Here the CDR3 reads CASSWIQGYTF. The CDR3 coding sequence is TGTGCCAGCAGTTGGATCCAGGGCTACACCTTC.

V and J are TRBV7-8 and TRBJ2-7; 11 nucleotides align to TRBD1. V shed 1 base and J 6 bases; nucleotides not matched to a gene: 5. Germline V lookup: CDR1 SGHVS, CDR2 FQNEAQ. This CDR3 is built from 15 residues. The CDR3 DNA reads TGTGCCAGCAGCTTAGTGGGGACAGGGGGTATCGAGCAGTACTTC. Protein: CASSLVGTGGIEQYF.

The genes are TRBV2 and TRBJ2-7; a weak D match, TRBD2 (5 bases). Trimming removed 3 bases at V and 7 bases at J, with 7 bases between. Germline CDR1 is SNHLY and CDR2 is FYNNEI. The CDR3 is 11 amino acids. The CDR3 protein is CASSEEEEQYF. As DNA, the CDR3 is TGTGCCAGCAGTGAGGAGGAGGAGCAGTACTTC. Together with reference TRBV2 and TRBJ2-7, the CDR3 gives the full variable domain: EPEVTQTPSHQVTQMGQEVILRCVPISNHLYFYWYRQILGQKVEFLVSFYNNEISEKSEIFDDQFSVERPDGSNFTLKIRSTKLEDSAMYFCASSEEEEQYFGPGTRLTVT.

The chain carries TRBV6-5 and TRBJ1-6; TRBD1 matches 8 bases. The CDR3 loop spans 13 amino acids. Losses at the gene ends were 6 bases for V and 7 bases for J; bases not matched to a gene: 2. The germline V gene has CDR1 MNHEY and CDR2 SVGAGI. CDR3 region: CASRTGENSPLHF. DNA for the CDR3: TGTGCCAGCAGGACAGGGGAGAATTCACCCCTCCACTTT.

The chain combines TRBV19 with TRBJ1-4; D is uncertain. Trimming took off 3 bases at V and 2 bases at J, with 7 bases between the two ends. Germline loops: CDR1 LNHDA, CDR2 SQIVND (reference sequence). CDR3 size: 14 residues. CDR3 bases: TGTGCCAGTAGTATCTTCCGGACTAATGAAAAACTGTTTTTT. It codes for CASSIFRTNEKLFF. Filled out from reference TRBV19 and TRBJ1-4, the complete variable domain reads DGGITQSPKYLFRKEGQNVTLSCEQNLNHDAMYWYRQDPGQGLRLIYYSQIVNDFQKGDIAEGYSVSREKKESFPLTVTSAQKNPTAFYLCASSIFRTNEKLFFGSGTQLSVL.

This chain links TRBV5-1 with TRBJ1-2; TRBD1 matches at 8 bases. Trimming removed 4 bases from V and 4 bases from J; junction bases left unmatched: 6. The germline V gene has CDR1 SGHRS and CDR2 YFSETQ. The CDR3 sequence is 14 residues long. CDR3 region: CASSASGTGYGYTF. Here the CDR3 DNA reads TGCGCCAGCAGCGCCTCCGGGACAGGCTATGGCTACACCTTC.

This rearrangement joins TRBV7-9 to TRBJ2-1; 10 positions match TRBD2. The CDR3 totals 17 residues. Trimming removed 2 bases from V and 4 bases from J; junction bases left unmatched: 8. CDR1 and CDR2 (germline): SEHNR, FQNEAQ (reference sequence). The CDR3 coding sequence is TGTGCCAGCAGCTTAAATTTAGCGGGAGGTTCGTACAATGAGCAGTTCTTC. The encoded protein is CASSLNLAGGSYNEQFF.

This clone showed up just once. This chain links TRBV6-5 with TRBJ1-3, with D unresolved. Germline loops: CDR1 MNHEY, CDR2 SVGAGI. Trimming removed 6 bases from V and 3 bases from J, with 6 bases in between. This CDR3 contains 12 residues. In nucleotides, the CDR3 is TGTGCCAGCAGGGGGAATGGAAACACCATATATTTT. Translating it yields CASRGNGNTIYF.